Listed below are T cell receptor beta chains from one sample, sequenced in a study of cytomegalovirus exposure and HLA in healthy donors. Sequenced by immunoSEQ multiplex PCR; TCRdb stores in-frame clones only, minus some. This sample has about 210,000 clones, with about nine tenths found just once. The sequenced sample was PBMCs. Source of these receptors: a boy younger than 10 in good health and CMV-seronegative. CDR3s include the opening cysteine and the closing phenylalanine or tryptophan. The D gene is left open where the match is weak. Size tells how often a clone was seen (once, few, many) or the class of an expanded clone, and some rows leave it out.

j_call: TRBJ2-4; v_call: TRBV7-8; clone_size: .; d_call: TRBD2; cdr3_nt: TGTGCCAGCAGCTCACTTAAGTCCGTCAGGGAGGGAGCTCCGATTCAGTACTTC; cdr3_aa: CASSSLKSVREGAPIQYF
j_call: TRBJ1-2; v_call: TRBV2; clone_size: .; d_call: TRBD1; cdr3_nt: TGTGGCAGCATTAACCCGGGACAGGGGTATGGCTACACCTTC; cdr3_aa: CGSINPGQGYGYTF
j_call: TRBJ2-7; v_call: TRBV7-6; clone_size: .; d_call: .; cdr3_nt: TGTGCCAGCAGCTTAGCAGGGGCCGAGCAGTACTTC; cdr3_aa: CASSLAGAEQYF
j_call: TRBJ2-1; v_call: TRBV6-1; clone_size: .; d_call: .; cdr3_nt: TGTGCCAGCAGTGAAACTAGGCCCAACTACAATGAGCAGTTCTTC; cdr3_aa: CASSETRPNYNEQFF
j_call: TRBJ1-3; v_call: TRBV11-2; clone_size: .; d_call: .; cdr3_nt: TGTGCCAGCAGCTACGCCCTATTCGGCTCTGGAAACACCATATATTTT; cdr3_aa: CASSYALFGSGNTIYF
j_call: TRBJ2-1; v_call: TRBV7-9; clone_size: once; d_call: TRBD2; cdr3_nt: TGTGCCAGCAGCTTAGTATCCCTTAGCGGGAGGTTTAACAATGAGCAGTTCTTC; cdr3_aa: CASSLVSLSGRFNNEQFF
j_call: TRBJ2-3; v_call: TRBV9; clone_size: once; d_call: .; cdr3_nt: TGTGCCAGCAGCGTAGTGTTATCAGATACGCAGTATTTT; cdr3_aa: CASSVVLSDTQYF
j_call: TRBJ2-5; v_call: TRBV27; clone_size: once; d_call: .; cdr3_nt: TGTGCCAGCAGTCCAACCTCCGCCGGGACAAATGGAGAGACCCAGTACTTC; cdr3_aa: CASSPTSAGTNGETQYF
j_call: TRBJ2-1; v_call: TRBV11-3; clone_size: .; d_call: .; cdr3_nt: TGTGCCAGCAGCTTAGGGGGGGCGGGGGACAATGAGCAGTTCTTC; cdr3_aa: CASSLGGAGDNEQFF
j_call: TRBJ2-2; v_call: TRBV25-1; clone_size: .; d_call: .; cdr3_nt: TGTGCCAGCAGGACTACCGGCGGGGAGCTGTTTTTT; cdr3_aa: CASRTTGGELFF
j_call: TRBJ2-7; v_call: TRBV7-9; clone_size: .; d_call: TRBD1; cdr3_nt: TGTGCCAGCAGCTTACCAGGGGGCCCCTCCTACGAGCAGTACTTC; cdr3_aa: CASSLPGGPSYEQYF
j_call: TRBJ2-2; v_call: TRBV15; clone_size: .; d_call: .; cdr3_nt: TGTGCCACCAGCAGATACGACAGGCTCACCGGGGAGCTGTTTTTT; cdr3_aa: CATSRYDRLTGELFF
j_call: TRBJ2-7; v_call: TRBV14; clone_size: .; d_call: TRBD2; cdr3_nt: TGTGCCAGCAGTAAATTAGCGGGAGCAGAGAACGAGCAGTACTTC; cdr3_aa: CASSKLAGAENEQYF
j_call: TRBJ2-2; v_call: TRBV6-1; clone_size: .; d_call: TRBD2; cdr3_nt: TGTGCCAGCTCGGGGGGGCCTGACACCGGGGAGCTGTTTTTT; cdr3_aa: CASSGGPDTGELFF
j_call: TRBJ1-2; v_call: TRBV27; clone_size: .; d_call: .; cdr3_nt: TGTGCCAGCCGCGGACAGAATAACTATGGCTACACCTTC; cdr3_aa: CASRGQNNYGYTF
j_call: TRBJ2-1; v_call: TRBV5-6; clone_size: once; d_call: TRBD2; cdr3_nt: TGTGCCAGCAGCTTAGCGGGGGGCAATGAGCAGTTCTTC; cdr3_aa: CASSLAGGNEQFF
j_call: TRBJ1-2; v_call: TRBV28; clone_size: .; d_call: TRBD1; cdr3_nt: TGTGCCAGCAAACCCGGGACAGTTAACTATGGCTACACCTTC; cdr3_aa: CASKPGTVNYGYTF
j_call: TRBJ2-5; v_call: TRBV6-5; clone_size: .; d_call: .; cdr3_nt: TGTGCCAGCAGTTACAACCCCGGACTGATCCAAGAGACCCAGTACTTC; cdr3_aa: CASSYNPGLIQETQYF
j_call: TRBJ2-7; v_call: TRBV5-4; clone_size: once; d_call: .; cdr3_nt: TGTGCCAGCAGCCCCTCGGGGGTGGGTTTCTACGAGCAGTACTTC; cdr3_aa: CASSPSGVGFYEQYF
j_call: TRBJ2-4; v_call: TRBV28; clone_size: .; d_call: TRBD2; cdr3_nt: TGTGCCAGCAGTTTAGGGGGGGACGCCATTCAGTACTTC; cdr3_aa: CASSLGGDAIQYF
j_call: TRBJ1-3; v_call: TRBV19; clone_size: .; d_call: TRBD1; cdr3_nt: TGTGCCAGTAGTATGGGGGACAGAGCACAGAACCGAAACACCATATATTTT; cdr3_aa: CASSMGDRAQNRNTIYF
j_call: TRBJ2-1; v_call: TRBV10-3; clone_size: .; d_call: .; cdr3_nt: TGTGCCCAATCACAGGGCCCCAATTACAATGAGCAGTTCTTC; cdr3_aa: CAQSQGPNYNEQFF